The clone carrying this T cell receptor beta chain was picked up a small number of times. These data originate in a study of cytomegalovirus exposure and HLA in healthy donors. V was pared by 2 bases and J by 7 bases, with 8 bases of the junction left unmatched. The germline gives CDR1 MNHEY, CDR2 SVGAGI. The CDR3 length is 15 residues. Use of 60 Vbeta and 13 Jbeta primers characterized the PCR. TCRdb's copy holds only in-frame clones and misses some; the assay was immunoSEQ multiplex PCR. The data contain under 130,000 clones, over 70% of them singletons. This TCR was recovered from a man in his forties in good health and CMV-seronegative. The chain combines TRBV6-5 with TRBJ2-7; 10 positions match TRBD2. Sequenced: PBMCs. The CDR3 sequence: CASSYNPSGGGEQYF. The CDR3 DNA reads as TGTGCCAGCAGTTACAATCCTAGCGGGGGAGGGGAGCAGTACTTC.